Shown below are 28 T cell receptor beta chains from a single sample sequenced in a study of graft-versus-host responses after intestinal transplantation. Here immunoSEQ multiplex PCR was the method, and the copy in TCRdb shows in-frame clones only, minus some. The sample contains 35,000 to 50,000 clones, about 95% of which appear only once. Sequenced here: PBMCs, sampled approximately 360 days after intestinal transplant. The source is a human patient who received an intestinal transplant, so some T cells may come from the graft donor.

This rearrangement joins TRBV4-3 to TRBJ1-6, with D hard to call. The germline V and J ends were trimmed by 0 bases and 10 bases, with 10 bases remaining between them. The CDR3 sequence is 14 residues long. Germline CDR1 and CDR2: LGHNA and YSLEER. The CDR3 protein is CASSQDVGGSPLHF. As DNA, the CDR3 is TGCGCCAGCAGCCAAGACGTGGGTGGGTCACCCCTCCACTTT.

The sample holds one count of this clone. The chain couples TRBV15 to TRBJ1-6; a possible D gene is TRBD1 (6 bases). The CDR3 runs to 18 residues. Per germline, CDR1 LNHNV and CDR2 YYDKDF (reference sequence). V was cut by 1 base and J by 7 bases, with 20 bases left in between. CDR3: CATSRVASSTGVNSPLHF. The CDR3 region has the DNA TGTGCCACCAGCAGAGTTGCTAGTTCGACAGGTGTCAATTCACCCCTCCACTTT. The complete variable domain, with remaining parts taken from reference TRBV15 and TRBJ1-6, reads DAMVIQNPRYQVTQFGKPVTLSCSQTLNHNVMYWYQQKSSQAPKLLFHYYDKDFNNEADTPDNFQSRRPNTSFCFLDIRSPGLGDTAMYLCATSRVASSTGVNSPLHFGNGTRLTVT.

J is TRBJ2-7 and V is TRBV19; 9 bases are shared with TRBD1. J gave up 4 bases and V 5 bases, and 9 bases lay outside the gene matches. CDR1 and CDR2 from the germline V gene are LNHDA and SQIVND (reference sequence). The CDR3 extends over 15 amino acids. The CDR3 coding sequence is TGTGCCAGTAGTTTGGGACAGGGAGTATCGTACGAGCAGTACTTC. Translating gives CASSLGQGVSYEQYF. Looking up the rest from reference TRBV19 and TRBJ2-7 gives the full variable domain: DGGITQSPKYLFRKEGQNVTLSCEQNLNHDAMYWYRQDPGQGLRLIYYSQIVNDFQKGDIAEGYSVSREKKESFPLTVTSAQKNPTAFYLCASSLGQGVSYEQYFGPGTRLTVT.

The chain's CDR3 is CASRGQGVYEQYF. The CDR3 nucleotides read TGCGCCAGCAGGGGACAGGGGGTTTACGAGCAGTACTTC. The chain carries TRBV5-1 and TRBJ2-7, with 11 bases identical to TRBD1. CDR3 length: 13 residues. Trimming cost V 5 bases and J 4 bases; bases outside gene matches: 2. The germline V gene has CDR1 SGHRS and CDR2 YFSETQ.

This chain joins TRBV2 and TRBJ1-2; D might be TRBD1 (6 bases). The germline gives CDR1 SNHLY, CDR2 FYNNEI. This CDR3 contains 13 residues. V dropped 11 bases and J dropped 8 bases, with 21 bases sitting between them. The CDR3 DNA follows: TGTGCCTCCCCGGCCCTCGGGGGCGCCGGCTACACCTTC. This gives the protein CASPALGGAGYTF.

CDR3 DNA sequence: TGTGCCAGCTCACCCGGGGCGGGGAAATCACCCCTCCACTTT. This encodes CASSPGAGKSPLHF. The chain recombines TRBV18 with TRBJ1-6, with D perhaps matching TRBD1 (5 bases). This CDR3 is built from 14 residues. The germline CDR1 and CDR2 sequences are KGHSH and LQKENI. The V and J ends lost 3 bases and 10 bases respectively, with 13 bases between them.

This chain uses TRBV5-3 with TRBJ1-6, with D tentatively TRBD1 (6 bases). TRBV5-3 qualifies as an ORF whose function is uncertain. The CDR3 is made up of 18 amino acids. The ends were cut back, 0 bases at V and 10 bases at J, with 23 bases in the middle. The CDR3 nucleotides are TGTGCCAGAAGCTTGGCCCGGAAGTCAGGGGTCTTGTGGTCACCCCTCCACTTT. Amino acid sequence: CARSLARKSGVLWSPLHF.

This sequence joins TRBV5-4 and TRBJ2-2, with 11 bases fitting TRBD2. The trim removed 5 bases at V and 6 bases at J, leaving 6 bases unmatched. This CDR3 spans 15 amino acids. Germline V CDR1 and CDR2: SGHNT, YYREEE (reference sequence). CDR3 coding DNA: TGTGCCAGCAGGATAGCGGGAGGGCCGTCCGGGGAGCTGTTTTTT. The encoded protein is CASRIAGGPSGELFF.

CDR3 nucleotide sequence: TGTGCAAGTCGCCCCCCCGTACGATTCTCTGAAGCTTTCTTT. Translation: CASRPPVRFSEAFF. The chain combines TRBV12-2 with TRBJ1-1. TRBV12-2 is listed as a pseudogene. The CDR3 is made up of 14 amino acids.

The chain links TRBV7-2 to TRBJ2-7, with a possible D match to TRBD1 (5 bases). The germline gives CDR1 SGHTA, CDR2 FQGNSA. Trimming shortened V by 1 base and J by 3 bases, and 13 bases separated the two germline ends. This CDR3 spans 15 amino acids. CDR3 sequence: CASSLGVTALYEQYF. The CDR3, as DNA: TGTGCCAGCAGCTTAGGCGTGACAGCCCTCTACGAGCAGTACTTC.

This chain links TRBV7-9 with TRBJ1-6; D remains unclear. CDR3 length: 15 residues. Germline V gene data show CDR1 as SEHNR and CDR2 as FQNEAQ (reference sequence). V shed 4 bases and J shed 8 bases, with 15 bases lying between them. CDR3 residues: CASSYSNQYDSPLHF. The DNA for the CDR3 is TGTGCCAGCAGCTATAGTAATCAGTATGATTCACCCCTCCACTTT.

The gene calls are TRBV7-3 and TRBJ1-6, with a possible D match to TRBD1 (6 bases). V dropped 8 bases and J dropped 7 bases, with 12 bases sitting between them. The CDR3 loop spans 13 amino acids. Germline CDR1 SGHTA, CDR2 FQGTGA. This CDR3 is CASGTGNNSPLHF. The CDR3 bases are TGTGCCAGCGGTACAGGGAACAATTCACCCCTCCACTTT.

CDR3 bases: TGTGCCAGCAGTTGGGAAGGGCCCTACGAGCAGTACTTC. Encoded protein: CASSWEGPYEQYF. The V call is TRBV27, the J call TRBJ2-7; no clear D gene. The CDR3 sequence is 13 residues long. V shed 4 bases and J shed 2 bases, with 9 bases lying between them. Germline CDR1 and CDR2: MNHEY and SMNVEV (reference sequence).

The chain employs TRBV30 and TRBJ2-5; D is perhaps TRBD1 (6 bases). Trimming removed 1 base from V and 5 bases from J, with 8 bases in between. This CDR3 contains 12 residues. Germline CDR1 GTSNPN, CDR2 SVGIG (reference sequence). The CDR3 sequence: CAWSGQEETQYF. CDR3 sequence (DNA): TGTGCCTGGAGTGGACAGGAGGAGACCCAGTACTTC.

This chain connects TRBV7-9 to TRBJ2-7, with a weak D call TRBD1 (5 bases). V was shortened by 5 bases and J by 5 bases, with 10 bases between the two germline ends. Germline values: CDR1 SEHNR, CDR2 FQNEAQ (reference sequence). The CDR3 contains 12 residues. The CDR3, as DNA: TGTGCCAGCAGCCTCGGCAGGGACGAGCAGTACTTC. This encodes CASSLGRDEQYF. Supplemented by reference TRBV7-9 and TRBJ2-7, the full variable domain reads DTGVSQNPRHKITKRGQNVTFRCDPISEHNRLYWYRQTLGQGPEFLTYFQNEAQLEKSRLLSDRFSAERPKGSFSTLEIQRTEQGDSAMYLCASSLGRDEQYFGPGTRLTVT.

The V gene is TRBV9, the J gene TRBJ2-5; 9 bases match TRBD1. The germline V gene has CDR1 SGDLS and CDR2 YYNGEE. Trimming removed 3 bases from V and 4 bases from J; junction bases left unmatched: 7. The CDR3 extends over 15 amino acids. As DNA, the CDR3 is TGTGCCAGCAGCGAACAGGGGGCGAGAGGAGAGACCCAGTACTTC. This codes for CASSEQGARGETQYF.

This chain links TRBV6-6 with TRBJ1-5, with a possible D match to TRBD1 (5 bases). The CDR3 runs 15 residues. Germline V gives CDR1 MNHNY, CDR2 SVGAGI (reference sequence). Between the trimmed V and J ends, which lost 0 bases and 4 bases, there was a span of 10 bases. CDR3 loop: CASSYSAGPNQPQHF. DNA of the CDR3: TGTGCCAGCAGTTACTCGGCAGGGCCAAATCAGCCCCAGCATTTT.

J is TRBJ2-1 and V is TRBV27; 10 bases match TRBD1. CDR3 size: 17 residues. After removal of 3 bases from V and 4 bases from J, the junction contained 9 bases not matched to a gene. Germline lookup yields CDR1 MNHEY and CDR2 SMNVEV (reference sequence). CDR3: CASSFRSGQGSYNEQFF. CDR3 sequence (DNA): TGTGCCAGCAGTTTTAGGTCGGGACAGGGGTCTTACAATGAGCAGTTCTTC.

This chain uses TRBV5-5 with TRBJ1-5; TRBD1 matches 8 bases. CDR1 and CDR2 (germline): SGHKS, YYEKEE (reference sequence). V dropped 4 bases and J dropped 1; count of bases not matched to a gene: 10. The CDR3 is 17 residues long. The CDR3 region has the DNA TGTGCCAGCAGCCTGCTACAGGGGGTCGGGAGCAATCAGCCCCAGCATTTT. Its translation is CASSLLQGVGSNQPQHF.

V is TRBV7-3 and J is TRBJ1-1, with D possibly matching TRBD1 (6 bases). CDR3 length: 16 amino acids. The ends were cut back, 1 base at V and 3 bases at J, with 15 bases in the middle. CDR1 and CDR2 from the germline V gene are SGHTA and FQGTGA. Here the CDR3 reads CASSLNREKFDTEAFF. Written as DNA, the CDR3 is TGTGCCAGCAGCTTAAACAGGGAGAAGTTCGACACTGAAGCTTTCTTT.

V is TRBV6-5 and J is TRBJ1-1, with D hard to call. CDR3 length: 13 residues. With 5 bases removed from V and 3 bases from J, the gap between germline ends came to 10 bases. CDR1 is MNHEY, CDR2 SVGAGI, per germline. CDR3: CASSADVHTEAFF. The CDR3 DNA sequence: TGTGCCAGCAGTGCTGACGTCCACACTGAAGCTTTCTTT.

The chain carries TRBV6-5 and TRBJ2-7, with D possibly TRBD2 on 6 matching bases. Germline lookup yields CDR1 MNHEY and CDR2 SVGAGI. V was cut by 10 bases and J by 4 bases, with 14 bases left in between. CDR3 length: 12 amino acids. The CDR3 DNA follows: TGTGCCACCTGGTGGGGGGTATACGAGCAGTACTTC. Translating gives CATWWGVYEQYF.

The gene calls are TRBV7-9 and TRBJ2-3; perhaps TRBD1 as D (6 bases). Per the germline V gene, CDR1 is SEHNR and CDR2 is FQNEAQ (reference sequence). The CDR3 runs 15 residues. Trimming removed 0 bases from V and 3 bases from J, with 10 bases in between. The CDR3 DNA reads TGTGCCAGCAGCTTAGCAGGGGGTGCGACAGATACGCAGTATTTT. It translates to CASSLAGGATDTQYF.

For the CDR3, the DNA is TGTGCCAGCAGCGACGGGACTAGCGGTTACAATGAGCAGTTCTTC. Translating gives CASSDGTSGYNEQFF. This rearrangement joins TRBV6-5 to TRBJ2-1, with 11 positions matching TRBD2. J gave up 4 bases and V 6 bases, and 5 bases lay outside the gene matches. The CDR3 sequence is 15 residues long. Germline V lookup: CDR1 MNHEY, CDR2 SVGAGI.

CDR3 coding DNA: TGTGCCAGCAGTTTACAGGGAGCGAACACCGGGGAGCTGTTTTTT. Protein sequence: CASSLQGANTGELFF. V usage is TRBV5-4 and J usage is TRBJ2-2, with a weak D call TRBD1 (6 bases). This CDR3 region has 15 residues. V gave up 5 bases and J gave up 0 bases, with 11 bases separating them. Per germline, CDR1 SGHNT and CDR2 YYREEE (reference sequence).

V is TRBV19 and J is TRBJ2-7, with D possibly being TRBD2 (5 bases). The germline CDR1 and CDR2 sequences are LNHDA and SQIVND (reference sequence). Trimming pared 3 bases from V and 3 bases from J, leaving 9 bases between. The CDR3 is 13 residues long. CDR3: CASSMEADYEQYF. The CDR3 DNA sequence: TGTGCCAGTAGTATGGAGGCAGACTACGAGCAGTACTTC.

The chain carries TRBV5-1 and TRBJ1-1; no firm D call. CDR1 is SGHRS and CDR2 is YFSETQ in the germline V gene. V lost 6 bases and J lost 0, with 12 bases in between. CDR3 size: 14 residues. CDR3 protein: CASTDISLNTEAFF. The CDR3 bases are TGCGCCAGCACCGACATCTCCCTGAACACTGAAGCTTTCTTT.

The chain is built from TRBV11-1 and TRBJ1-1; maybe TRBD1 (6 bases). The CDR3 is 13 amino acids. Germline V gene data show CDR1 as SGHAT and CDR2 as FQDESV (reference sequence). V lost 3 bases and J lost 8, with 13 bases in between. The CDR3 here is CASSFEPGTEAFF. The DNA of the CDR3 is TGTGCCAGCAGCTTCGAACCCGGGACAGAAGCTTTCTTT. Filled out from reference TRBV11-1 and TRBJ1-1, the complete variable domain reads EAEVAQSPRYKITEKSQAVAFWCDPISGHATLYWYRQILGQGPELLVQFQDESVVDDSQLPKDRFSAERLKGVDSTLKIQPAELGDSAMYLCASSFEPGTEAFFGQGTRLTVV.